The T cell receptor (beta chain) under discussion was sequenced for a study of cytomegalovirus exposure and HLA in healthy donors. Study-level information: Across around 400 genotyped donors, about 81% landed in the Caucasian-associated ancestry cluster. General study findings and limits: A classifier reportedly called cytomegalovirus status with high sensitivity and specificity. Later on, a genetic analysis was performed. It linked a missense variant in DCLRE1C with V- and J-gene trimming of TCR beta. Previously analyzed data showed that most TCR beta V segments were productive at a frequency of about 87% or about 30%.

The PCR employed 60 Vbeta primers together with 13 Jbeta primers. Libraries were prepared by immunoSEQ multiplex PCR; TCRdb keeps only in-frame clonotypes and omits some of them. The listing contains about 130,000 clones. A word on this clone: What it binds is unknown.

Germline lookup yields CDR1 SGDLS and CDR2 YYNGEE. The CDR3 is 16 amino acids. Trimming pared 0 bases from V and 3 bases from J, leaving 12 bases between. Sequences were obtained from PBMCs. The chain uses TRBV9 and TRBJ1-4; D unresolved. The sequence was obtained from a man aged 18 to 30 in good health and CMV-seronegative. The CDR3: CASSVEGGGPNEKLFF. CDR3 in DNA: TGTGCCAGCAGCGTAGAGGGCGGAGGACCTAATGAAAAACTGTTTTTT.